This TCR beta chain was obtained from a study of T-cell memory formation after mild COVID-19. V was trimmed by 5 bases and J by 8 bases, leaving 15 bases between them. Germline V CDR1 and CDR2: SGHTA, FQGTGA. This CDR3 spans 13 amino acids. TCRdb passed the 5' RACE reads through MiXCR, listing each CDR3 protein once. Of 500,000 to 550,000 distinct CDR3 sequences listed, about 20% are singletons. The specimen sequenced was PBMCs or a T cell subset sorted from them (not recorded which). The sequence was obtained from an adult woman who had mild COVID-19 (a few samples of this study predate the infection). Cell type and time point are not known. The chain uses TRBV7-3 and TRBJ1-2; D gene unclear. CDR3 sequence: CASSLFSGSGYTF. CDR3 DNA sequence: TGTGCCAGCAGCCTATTTTCTGGGAGCGGCTACACCTTC.